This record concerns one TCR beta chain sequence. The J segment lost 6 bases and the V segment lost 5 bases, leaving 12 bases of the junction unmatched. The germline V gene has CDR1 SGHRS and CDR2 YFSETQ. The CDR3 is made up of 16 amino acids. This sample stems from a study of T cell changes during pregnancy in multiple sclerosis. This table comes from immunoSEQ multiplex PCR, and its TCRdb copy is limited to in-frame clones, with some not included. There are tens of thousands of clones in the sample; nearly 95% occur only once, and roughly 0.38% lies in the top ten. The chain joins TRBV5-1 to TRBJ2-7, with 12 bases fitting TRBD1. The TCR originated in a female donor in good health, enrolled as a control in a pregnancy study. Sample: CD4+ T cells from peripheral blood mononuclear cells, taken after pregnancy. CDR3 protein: CASRPTGTGGLGEQYF. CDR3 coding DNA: TGCGCCAGCAGGCCCACCGGGACAGGGGGCTTGGGCGAGCAGTACTTC.